Listed below are T cell receptor beta chains from one sample, sequenced in a study of T cell responses to AZD1222 COVID-19 vaccine. Measured with immunoSEQ multiplex PCR; TCRdb has only the in-frame clones, and not every one. The data show over 120,000 clones, with around 92% seen just once and less than 3.5% held by the top ten. The sequenced sample was peripheral blood, obtained 28 days after the second AZD1222 dose. These receptors originate from an adult who received the AZD1222 COVID-19 vaccine. The CDR3 runs from the conserved cysteine through the conserved F or W. Each record gives: clone size, J gene, D gene, V gene, CDR3 protein, CDR3 DNA. The D gene is left open where the match is weak. Clone size is stated in some rows and not others, as once, few, many or a class when expanded.

clone size: NA; J gene: TRBJ2-1; D gene: TRBD2; V gene: TRBV19; CDR3 protein: CASSGGGSYNEQFF; CDR3 DNA: TGTGCCAGTAGTGGGGGAGGGAGCTACAATGAGCAGTTCTTC
clone size: NA; J gene: TRBJ1-5; D gene: NA; V gene: TRBV28; CDR3 protein: CASNRPLGAQPQHF; CDR3 DNA: TGTGCCAGCAACCGTCCCCTGGGGGCTCAGCCCCAGCATTTT
clone size: NA; J gene: TRBJ1-2; D gene: NA; V gene: TRBV6-2/TRBV6-3; CDR3 protein: CASSEVQGYGGYTF; CDR3 DNA: TGTGCCAGCAGCGAGGTCCAGGGGTATGGTGGCTACACCTTC
clone size: NA; J gene: TRBJ2-5; D gene: TRBD2; V gene: TRBV5-4; CDR3 protein: CASSRTSGRETQYF; CDR3 DNA: TGTGCCAGCAGCAGAACTAGCGGGAGGGAGACCCAGTACTTC
clone size: NA; J gene: TRBJ1-2; D gene: TRBD1; V gene: TRBV11-1; CDR3 protein: CASSLDRADGYTF; CDR3 DNA: TGTGCCAGCAGCTTGGACAGGGCGGACGGCTACACCTTC
clone size: once; J gene: TRBJ2-3; D gene: NA; V gene: TRBV6-5; CDR3 protein: CASSYGPPSTDTQYF; CDR3 DNA: TGTGCCAGCAGTTACGGCCCACCCAGCACAGATACGCAGTATTTT
clone size: NA; J gene: TRBJ1-3; D gene: NA; V gene: TRBV3-1/TRBV3-2; CDR3 protein: CASSHGGRNTIYF; CDR3 DNA: TGTGCCAGCAGCCATGGGGGGAGGAACACCATATATTTT
clone size: NA; J gene: TRBJ2-1; D gene: NA; V gene: TRBV27; CDR3 protein: CASRSPTGLIYEQFF; CDR3 DNA: TGTGCCAGCAGGTCACCTACGGGGCTGATCTATGAGCAGTTCTTC
clone size: NA; J gene: TRBJ2-2; D gene: NA; V gene: TRBV6-1; CDR3 protein: CASSEQRRNTGELFF; CDR3 DNA: TGTGCCAGCAGTGAACAGCGCCGAAACACCGGGGAGCTGTTTTTT
clone size: once; J gene: TRBJ1-5; D gene: NA; V gene: TRBV6-5; CDR3 protein: CASRTGDQPQHF; CDR3 DNA: TGTGCCAGCAGAACGGGGGATCAGCCCCAGCATTTT
clone size: NA; J gene: TRBJ2-1; D gene: TRBD2; V gene: TRBV4-3; CDR3 protein: CASSRGLANNEQFF; CDR3 DNA: TGCGCCAGCAGCCGAGGACTAGCCAACAATGAGCAGTTCTTC
clone size: NA; J gene: TRBJ2-1; D gene: TRBD1; V gene: TRBV24-1; CDR3 protein: CATSDLSGTGGYNEQFF; CDR3 DNA: TGTGCCACCAGTGATTTGTCCGGGACAGGGGGCTACAATGAGCAGTTCTTC
clone size: NA; J gene: TRBJ2-3; D gene: TRBD1; V gene: TRBV2; CDR3 protein: CASRPTGADTQYF; CDR3 DNA: TGTGCCAGCAGGCCTACAGGGGCAGATACGCAGTATTTT
clone size: NA; J gene: TRBJ1-5; D gene: NA; V gene: TRBV2; CDR3 protein: CASSREGDGQPQHF; CDR3 DNA: TGTGCCAGCAGCCGGGAGGGAGATGGTCAGCCCCAGCATTTT
clone size: NA; J gene: TRBJ1-1; D gene: NA; V gene: TRBV9; CDR3 protein: CASSGKPGLNTEAFF; CDR3 DNA: TGTGCCAGCAGCGGAAAGCCGGGCCTGAACACTGAAGCTTTCTTT